Listed below are T cell receptor beta chains from one sample, sequenced in a study of breast tumors, draining lymph nodes, adjacent tissues. TCRdb used MiXCR to reprocess the multiplex PCR reads, holding one entry per CDR3 protein. The data contain approximately 120,000 distinct CDR3 sequences, about 20% of them seen just once; the ten biggest clones take up 2.2%. The sample comprised axillary lymph node tissue. Source of these receptors: a female donor with breast cancer. Some clones in this sample may be carry-over from other donors' samples. CDR3s include the opening cysteine and the closing phenylalanine or tryptophan. D genes are given only for firm matches. Only part of the rows carry a size: once, few, many, or a class if the clone is expanded.

CDR3 DNA: TGTGCCAGCAGCCGTAGCGGGAGCAACACCGGGGAGCTGTTTTTT
CDR3 protein: CASSRSGSNTGELFF
J gene: TRBJ2-2
clone size: many
V gene: TRBV2
D gene: TRBD2

CDR3 DNA: TGTGCCAGCAGCTCAGGGCAGGATACGCAGTATTTT
CDR3 protein: CASSSGQDTQYF
J gene: TRBJ2-3
clone size: many
V gene: TRBV7-9
D gene: -

CDR3 DNA: TGTGCCAGCAGCTGGGGACTAGAGACCCAGTACTTC
CDR3 protein: CASSWGLETQYF
J gene: TRBJ2-5
clone size: many
V gene: TRBV7-8
D gene: -

CDR3 DNA: TGTGCCAGTAGTGCCACTAGCGGCAACTACAATGAGCAGTTCTTC
CDR3 protein: CASSATSGNYNEQFF
J gene: TRBJ2-1
clone size: many
V gene: TRBV19
D gene: TRBD2

CDR3 DNA: TGTGCCAGCAGCCTACCCGCAGGAAACACCATATATTTT
CDR3 protein: CASSLPAGNTIYF
J gene: TRBJ1-3
clone size: few
V gene: TRBV28
D gene: -

CDR3 DNA: TGCGCCAGCAGCCGGACTGTCAGCTCCTACAATGAGCAGTTCTTC
CDR3 protein: CASSRTVSSYNEQFF
J gene: TRBJ2-1
clone size: many
V gene: TRBV4-1
D gene: -

CDR3 DNA: TGCGCCAGCAGTCGCGGACAGGGGGCGCGAACTGAAGCTTTCTTT
CDR3 protein: CASSRGQGARTEAFF
J gene: TRBJ1-1
clone size: -
V gene: TRBV5-1
D gene: TRBD1

CDR3 DNA: TGTGCCAGCAGATCCCACCAAGGGATGGGTGGCTACACCTTC
CDR3 protein: CASRSHQGMGGYTF
J gene: TRBJ1-2
clone size: many
V gene: TRBV9
D gene: -

CDR3 DNA: TGTGCCAGTGGACTAGCGGGGGCAGATACGCAGTATTTT
CDR3 protein: CASGLAGADTQYF
J gene: TRBJ2-3
clone size: -
V gene: TRBV3-1
D gene: TRBD2

CDR3 DNA: TGTGCCAGCAGGACCCTGGGGCCAGGGAGGCGTTCTGGGGCCAACGTCCTGACTTTC
CDR3 protein: CASRTLGPGRRSGANVLTF
J gene: TRBJ2-6
clone size: many
V gene: TRBV2
D gene: -

CDR3 DNA: TGTGCCAGCAGCCAAGGTGATTTAGCGGGAGGGCACTTGCGAAACATTCAGTACTTC
CDR3 protein: CASSQGDLAGGHLRNIQYF
J gene: TRBJ2-4
clone size: -
V gene: TRBV3-1
D gene: TRBD2

CDR3 DNA: TGTGCCTGGAGGGGCCCGGGACCGGAGCAGTACTTC
CDR3 protein: CAWRGPGPEQYF
J gene: TRBJ2-7
clone size: many
V gene: TRBV30
D gene: -

CDR3 DNA: TGTGCCAGCAGTTTATCCTCAGGCCATGAGCAGTTCTTC
CDR3 protein: CASSLSSGHEQFF
J gene: TRBJ2-1
clone size: -
V gene: TRBV28
D gene: -

CDR3 DNA: TGTGCCAGCAGCTTGTATCTCGGGGGACAGGGTAGCAATCAGCCCCAGCATTTT
CDR3 protein: CASSLYLGGQGSNQPQHF
J gene: TRBJ1-5
clone size: many
V gene: TRBV5-5
D gene: TRBD1

CDR3 DNA: TGTGCCAGCAGCTTGCTTGCGGGAGTTGCGCAGTACTTC
CDR3 protein: CASSLLAGVAQYF
J gene: TRBJ2-7
clone size: many
V gene: TRBV5-6
D gene: TRBD2

CDR3 DNA: TGTGCCTGGAGTGAGGGACAGACAAGCAATCAGCCCCAGCATTTT
CDR3 protein: CAWSEGQTSNQPQHF
J gene: TRBJ1-5
clone size: few
V gene: TRBV30
D gene: TRBD1

CDR3 DNA: TGTGCCAGCAGGACCGGGACAGGGAAAGATGAGCAGTTCTTC
CDR3 protein: CASRTGTGKDEQFF
J gene: TRBJ2-1
clone size: few
V gene: TRBV6-1
D gene: TRBD1

CDR3 DNA: TGTGCCAGTAGTATAGCTTTCGAGGTTATGAACACTGAAGCTTTCTTT
CDR3 protein: CASSIAFEVMNTEAFF
J gene: TRBJ1-1
clone size: -
V gene: TRBV19
D gene: -

CDR3 DNA: TGTGCCAGCAGCGCCAGGACTAGCGGGAGGAGGGACAATGAGCAGTTCTTC
CDR3 protein: CASSARTSGRRDNEQFF
J gene: TRBJ2-1
clone size: many
V gene: TRBV7-6
D gene: TRBD2

CDR3 DNA: TGTGCCAGCAGTTTTGTAGAGGGAGGGGAAAAACTGTTTTTT
CDR3 protein: CASSFVEGGEKLFF
J gene: TRBJ1-4
clone size: -
V gene: TRBV28
D gene: -

CDR3 DNA: TGTGCCAGCAGTGAGGGTGCACCAACCTACGAGCAGTACTTC
CDR3 protein: CASSEGAPTYEQYF
J gene: TRBJ2-7
clone size: few
V gene: TRBV6-1
D gene: -

CDR3 DNA: TGTGCCAGCAACGGCGACGGGAGCACAGATACGCAGTATTTT
CDR3 protein: CASNGDGSTDTQYF
J gene: TRBJ2-3
clone size: few
V gene: TRBV28
D gene: -

CDR3 DNA: TGTGCCAGCTCACCCATGGGCACCGGGGAGCTGTTTTTT
CDR3 protein: CASSPMGTGELFF
J gene: TRBJ2-2
clone size: many
V gene: TRBV18
D gene: -

CDR3 DNA: TGTGCCAGCAGCCCCCGGGATCAAGCCTACGAGCAGTACTTC
CDR3 protein: CASSPRDQAYEQYF
J gene: TRBJ2-7
clone size: many
V gene: TRBV3-1
D gene: -

CDR3 DNA: TGTGCCAGCAGCTTAGGGAAAACTGGAAACACCATATATTTT
CDR3 protein: CASSLGKTGNTIYF
J gene: TRBJ1-3
clone size: many
V gene: TRBV11-2
D gene: -

CDR3 DNA: TGCAGTGCGAAACTCTTACATAAGGCGAACACCGGGGAGCTGTTTTTT
CDR3 protein: CSAKLLHKANTGELFF
J gene: TRBJ2-2
clone size: many
V gene: TRBV20-1
D gene: -

CDR3 DNA: TGTGCCACCAGCAGAGATAAGGGGGGTAGTCAGCCCCAGCATTTT
CDR3 protein: CATSRDKGGSQPQHF
J gene: TRBJ1-5
clone size: many
V gene: TRBV15
D gene: -

CDR3 DNA: TGTGCCAGCAGCTCGGGAGGGCCTGGCACCGGGGAGCTGTTTTTT
CDR3 protein: CASSSGGPGTGELFF
J gene: TRBJ2-2
clone size: -
V gene: TRBV3-1
D gene: TRBD2

CDR3 DNA: TGCAGTGCTAGAGATCCTTCCGGGACAGGGAAATATTCTGGGGCCAACGTCCTGACTTTC
CDR3 protein: CSARDPSGTGKYSGANVLTF
J gene: TRBJ2-6
clone size: many
V gene: TRBV20-1
D gene: TRBD1

CDR3 DNA: TGTGCCTCCCGCACGACACCCCAAGGTACTGAAGCTTTCTTT
CDR3 protein: CASRTTPQGTEAFF
J gene: TRBJ1-1
clone size: -
V gene: TRBV30
D gene: -

CDR3 DNA: TGTGCCAGCAGTACCCGGGACAGGGGTTCAAATCAGCCCCAGCATTTT
CDR3 protein: CASSTRDRGSNQPQHF
J gene: TRBJ1-5
clone size: -
V gene: TRBV12-3/TRBV12-4
D gene: TRBD1

CDR3 DNA: TGTGCCAGCAGTTGGACTCCCGGATACAATGAGCAGTTCTTC
CDR3 protein: CASSWTPGYNEQFF
J gene: TRBJ2-1
clone size: few
V gene: TRBV27
D gene: -

CDR3 DNA: TGCAGTGCTACCGTAACCAATCAGCCCCAGCATTTT
CDR3 protein: CSATVTNQPQHF
J gene: TRBJ1-5
clone size: many
V gene: TRBV20-1
D gene: -

CDR3 DNA: TGTGCCAGCAGTTTCCGACAGGGGATGGGGGAGACCTTC
CDR3 protein: CASSFRQGMGETF
J gene: TRBJ1-2
clone size: few
V gene: TRBV28
D gene: TRBD1